This TCR beta chain originates from a study of Graves' ophthalmopathy and Graves' hyperthyroidism. Trimming shortened V by 3 bases and J by 8 bases, and 8 bases separated the two germline ends. Germline values: CDR1 SEHNR, CDR2 FQNEAQ (reference sequence). CDR3 length: 13 amino acids. The sequenced template was RNA, covering the TCR beta CDR3 region. An opening RT-PCR round employed HTBI primers and preceded a second-round multiplex PCR. TCRdb reprocessed the multiplex PCR reads via MiXCR and lists one record per CDR3 protein. The data show 740,000 or so distinct CDR3 sequences, roughly 40% seen once. Ophthalmopathy in the donors was of moderate-to-severe activity, with CAS ≥3, NOSPECS ≥4 and duration under 3 months.

This chain joins TRBV7-9 and TRBJ2-6; D is unclear. Sequenced sample: peripheral blood. This clonotype was sampled from an adult man with Graves' ophthalmopathy. CDR3 region: CASSLVGPNVLTF. The CDR3, as DNA: TGTGCCAGCAGCTTGGTAGGTCCCAACGTCCTGACTTTC.